The text below deals with one T cell receptor beta chain. What it binds is not known. The CDR3 length is 13 residues. V was cut by 1 base and J by 6 bases, with 10 bases left in between. Looked up from germline, CDR1 is MDHEN and CDR2 is SYDVKM. The data were taken from a study of cytomegalovirus exposure and HLA in healthy donors. Whole-study context: Of around 400 genotyped donors, 81% grouped in the Caucasian-associated ancestry cluster.

Broader study findings: An ancestry cluster, one associated with Asian ancestry, reportedly showed fewer N-insertions than the approximately 650-donor mean in a later analysis. Analysis performed later found 16,000 or so TCR beta sequences associated with HLA alleles at 0.05 false discovery rate.

Primers for the PCR totalled 60 Vbeta and 13 Jbeta. Clones were read by immunoSEQ multiplex PCR, and TCRdb kept only the in-frame ones, dropping some. This table holds approximately 150,000 clones, roughly 80% found once. This TCR came from a man between 18 and 29 years old in good health and CMV-seropositive. Sequenced input: PBMCs. The chain uses TRBV28 and TRBJ2-7; possibly TRBD2 for D (5 bases). CDR3 in amino acids: CASSLFSGSEQYF. Written as DNA, the CDR3 is TGTGCCAGCAGTTTATTTTCGGGGAGCGAGCAGTACTTC. Complete variable domain (other parts from reference TRBV28 and TRBJ2-7): DVKVTQSSRYLVKRTGEKVFLECVQDMDHENMFWYRQDPGLGLRLIYFSYDVKMKEKGDIPEGYSVSREKKERFSLILESASTNQTSMYLCASSLFSGSEQYFGPGTRLTVT.